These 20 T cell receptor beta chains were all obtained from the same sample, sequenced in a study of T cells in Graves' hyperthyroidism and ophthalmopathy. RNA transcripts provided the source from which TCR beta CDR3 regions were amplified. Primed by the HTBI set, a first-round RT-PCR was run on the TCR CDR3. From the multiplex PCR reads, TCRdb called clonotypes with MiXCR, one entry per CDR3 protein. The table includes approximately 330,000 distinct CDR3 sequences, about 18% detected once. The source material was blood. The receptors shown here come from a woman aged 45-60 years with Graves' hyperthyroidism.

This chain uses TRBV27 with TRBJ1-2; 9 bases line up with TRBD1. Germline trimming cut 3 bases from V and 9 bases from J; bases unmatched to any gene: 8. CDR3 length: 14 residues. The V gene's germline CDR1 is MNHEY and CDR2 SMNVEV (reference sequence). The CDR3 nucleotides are TGTGCCAGCAGTTTCCAGGGACAGGGAAGCCGCTACACCTTC. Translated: CASSFQGQGSRYTF.

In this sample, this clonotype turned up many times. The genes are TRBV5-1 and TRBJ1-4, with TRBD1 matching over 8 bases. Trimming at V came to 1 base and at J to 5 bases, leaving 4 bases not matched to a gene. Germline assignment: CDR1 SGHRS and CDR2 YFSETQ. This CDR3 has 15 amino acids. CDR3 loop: CASSLPGTGNEKLFF. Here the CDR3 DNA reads TGCGCCAGCAGCTTGCCCGGGACAGGAAATGAAAAACTGTTTTTT.

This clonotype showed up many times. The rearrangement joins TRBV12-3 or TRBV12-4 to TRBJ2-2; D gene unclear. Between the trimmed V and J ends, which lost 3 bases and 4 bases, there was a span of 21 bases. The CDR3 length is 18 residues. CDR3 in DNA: TGTGCCAGCAGTTTCGTCATCTCAACGGTCGATGGCACCGGGGAGCTGTTTTTT. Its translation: CASSFVISTVDGTGELFF.

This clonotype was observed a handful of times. CDR3 in amino acids: CASSFFELGYEGSEQYF. DNA for the CDR3: TGTGCCAGCAGCTTTTTCGAGTTGGGGTATGAGGGGTCCGAGCAGTACTTC. V gene TRBV5-6 combines with J gene TRBJ2-7, with D perhaps TRBD1 or TRBD2 (5 bases each). CDR3 length: 17 residues. Per the germline V gene, CDR1 is SGHDT and CDR2 is YYEEEE. Trimming cost V 2 bases and J 6 bases, with 24 bases left between them.

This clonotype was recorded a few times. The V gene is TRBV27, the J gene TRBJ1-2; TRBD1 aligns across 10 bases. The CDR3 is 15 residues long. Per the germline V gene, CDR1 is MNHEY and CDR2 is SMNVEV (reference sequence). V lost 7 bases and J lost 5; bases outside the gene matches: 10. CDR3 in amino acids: CASTSPGQGSYGYTF. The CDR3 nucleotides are TGTGCCAGCACTTCTCCGGGACAGGGGTCATATGGCTACACCTTC.

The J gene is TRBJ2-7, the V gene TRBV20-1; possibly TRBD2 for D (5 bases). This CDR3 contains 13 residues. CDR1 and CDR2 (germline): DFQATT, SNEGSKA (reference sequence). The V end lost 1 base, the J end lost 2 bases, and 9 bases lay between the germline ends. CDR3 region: CSARVPLAYEQYF. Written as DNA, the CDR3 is TGCAGTGCTAGAGTTCCACTAGCCTACGAGCAGTACTTC.

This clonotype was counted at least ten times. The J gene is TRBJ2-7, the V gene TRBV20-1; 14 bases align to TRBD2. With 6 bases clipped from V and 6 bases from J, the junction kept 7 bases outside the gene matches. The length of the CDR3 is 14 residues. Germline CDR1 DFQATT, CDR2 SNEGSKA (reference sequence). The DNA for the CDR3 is TGCAGTGCCCGAGGACTAGCGGGAGGTTTCGAGCAGTACTTC. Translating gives CSARGLAGGFEQYF.

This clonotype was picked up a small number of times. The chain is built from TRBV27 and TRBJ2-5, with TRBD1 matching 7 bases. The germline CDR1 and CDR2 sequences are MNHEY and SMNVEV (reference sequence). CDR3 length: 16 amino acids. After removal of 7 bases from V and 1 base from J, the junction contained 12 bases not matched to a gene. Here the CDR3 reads CASTRPPTGSQETQYF. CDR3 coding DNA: TGTGCCAGCACCCGCCCCCCGACAGGGTCCCAAGAGACCCAGTACTTC.

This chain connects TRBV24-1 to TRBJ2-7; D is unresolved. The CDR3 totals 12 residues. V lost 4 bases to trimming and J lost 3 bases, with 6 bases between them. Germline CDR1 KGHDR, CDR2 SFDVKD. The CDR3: CATSEVGYEQYF. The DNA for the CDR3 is TGTGCCACCAGTGAAGTGGGCTACGAGCAGTACTTC.

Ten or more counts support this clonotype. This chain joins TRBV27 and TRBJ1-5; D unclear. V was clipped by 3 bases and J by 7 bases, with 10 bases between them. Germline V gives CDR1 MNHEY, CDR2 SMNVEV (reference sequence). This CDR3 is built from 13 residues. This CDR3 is CASSFLDGQPQHF. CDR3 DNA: TGTGCCAGCAGTTTCTTGGACGGCCAGCCCCAGCATTTT.

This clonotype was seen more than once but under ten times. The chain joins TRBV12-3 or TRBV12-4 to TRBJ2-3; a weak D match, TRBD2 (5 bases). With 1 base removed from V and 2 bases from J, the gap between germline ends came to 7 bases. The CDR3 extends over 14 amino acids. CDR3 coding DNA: TGTGCCAGCAGTTTAGGAGGGAACACAGATACGCAGTATTTT. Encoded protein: CASSLGGNTDTQYF.

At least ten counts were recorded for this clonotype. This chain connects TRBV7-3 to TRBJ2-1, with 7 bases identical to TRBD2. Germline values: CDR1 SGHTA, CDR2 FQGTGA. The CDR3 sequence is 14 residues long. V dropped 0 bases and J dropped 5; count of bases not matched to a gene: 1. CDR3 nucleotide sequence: TGTGCCAGCAGCTTAACGCGGGAGCACAATGAGCAGTTCTTC. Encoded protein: CASSLTREHNEQFF.

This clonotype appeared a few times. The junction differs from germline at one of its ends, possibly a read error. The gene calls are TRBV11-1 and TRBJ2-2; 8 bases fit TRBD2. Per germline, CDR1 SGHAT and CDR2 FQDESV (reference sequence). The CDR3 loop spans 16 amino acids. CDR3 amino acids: CAGSLAGREIGGELFF. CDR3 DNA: TGTGCCGGCAGCTTAGCGGGGCGGGAGATCGGCGGGGAGCTGTTTTTT.

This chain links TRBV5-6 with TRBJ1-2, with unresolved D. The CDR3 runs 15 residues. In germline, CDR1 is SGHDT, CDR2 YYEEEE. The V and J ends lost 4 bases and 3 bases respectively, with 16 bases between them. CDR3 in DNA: TGTGCCAGCAGCCAAAGCCCCTCGGGAGACTATGGCTACACCTTC. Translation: CASSQSPSGDYGYTF.

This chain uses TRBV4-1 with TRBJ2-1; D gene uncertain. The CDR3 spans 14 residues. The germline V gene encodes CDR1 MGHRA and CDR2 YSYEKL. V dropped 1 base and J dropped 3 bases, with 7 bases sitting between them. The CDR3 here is CASSQVAVYNEQFF. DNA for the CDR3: TGCGCCAGCAGCCAAGTCGCAGTCTACAATGAGCAGTTCTTC.

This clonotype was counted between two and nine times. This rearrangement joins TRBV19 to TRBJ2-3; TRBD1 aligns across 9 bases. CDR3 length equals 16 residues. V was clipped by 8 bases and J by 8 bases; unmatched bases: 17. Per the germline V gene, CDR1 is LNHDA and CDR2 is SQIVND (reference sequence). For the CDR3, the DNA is TGTGCCAGTGGAACCTCGTCCGGGACAGGGATGGTTACGCAGTATTTT. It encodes CASGTSSGTGMVTQYF.

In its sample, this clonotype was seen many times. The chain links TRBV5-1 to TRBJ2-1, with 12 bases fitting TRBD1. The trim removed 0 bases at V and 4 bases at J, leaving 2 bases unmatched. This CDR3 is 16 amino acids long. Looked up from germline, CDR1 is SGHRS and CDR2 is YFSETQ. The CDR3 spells CASSLGDRGLYNEQFF. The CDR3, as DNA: TGCGCCAGCAGCTTGGGGGACAGGGGGCTTTACAATGAGCAGTTCTTC.

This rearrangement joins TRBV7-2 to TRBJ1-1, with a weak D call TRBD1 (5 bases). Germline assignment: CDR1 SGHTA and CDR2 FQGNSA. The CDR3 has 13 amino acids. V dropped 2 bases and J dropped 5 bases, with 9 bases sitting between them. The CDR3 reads CASSLWGLTEAFF. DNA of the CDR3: TGTGCCAGCAGCTTATGGGGGTTAACTGAAGCTTTCTTT.

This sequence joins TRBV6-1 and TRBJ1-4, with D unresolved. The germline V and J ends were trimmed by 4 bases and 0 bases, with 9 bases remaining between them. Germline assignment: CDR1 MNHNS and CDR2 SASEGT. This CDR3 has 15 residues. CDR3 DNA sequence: TGTGCCAGCAGTGTCTTAGGAGCAACTAATGAAAAACTGTTTTTT. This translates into CASSVLGATNEKLFF.

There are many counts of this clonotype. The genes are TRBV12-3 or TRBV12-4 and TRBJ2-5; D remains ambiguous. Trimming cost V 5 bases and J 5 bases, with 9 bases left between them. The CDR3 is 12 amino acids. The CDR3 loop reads CASSIQRETQYF. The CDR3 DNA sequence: TGTGCCAGCAGTATCCAAAGGGAGACCCAGTACTTC.